The clone carrying this T cell receptor (beta chain) was picked up one time. V lost 4 bases and J 1 base, leaving 27 bases between the germline ends. CDR3 length equals 19 residues. From germline, CDR1 is SGHRS and CDR2 YFSETQ. The time point is: pretreatment peripheral blood. The data were obtained in a study of PD-L1 blockade in urothelial cancer. In the study overall: Patients had been given 0 to 3 earlier chemotherapy regimens.

Clones were read by immunoSEQ multiplex PCR, and TCRdb kept only the in-frame ones, dropping some. Here the sample spans just under 40,000 clones, approximately 90% being singletons. This TCR came from a woman aged 55-69 years with urothelial cancer. Source: PBMCs, taken around atezolizumab (anti-PD-L1) treatment. V usage is TRBV5-1 and J usage is TRBJ2-7, with D tentatively TRBD2 (5 bases). In nucleotides, the CDR3 is TGCGCCAGCAGCATACCCTCCCGAGGGATACAGACTCCTTCCTACGAGCAGTACTTC. Protein product: CASSIPSRGIQTPSYEQYF.